This note documents a single TCR beta chain sequence. V was pared by 3 bases and J by 8 bases, with 13 bases between. Looked up from germline, CDR1 is MGHRA and CDR2 is YSYEKL. The CDR3 covers 13 residues. This entry comes from a study of blood T cell repertoires in COVID-19. Only in-frame clones appear in the TCRdb table, and some are missing; sequencing was by immunoSEQ multiplex PCR. The profile shows more than 200,000 clones, 82% of them singletons. The clonotype originates from a woman of 80 years or more with COVID-19, enrolled during active disease. Sequences were obtained from peripheral blood. This sequence joins TRBV4-1 and TRBJ1-2, with a tentative D call TRBD1 (6 bases). The CDR3 coding sequence is TGCGCCAGCAGCCAGGGGGCAGGTAGGGGCTACACCTTC. Protein sequence: CASSQGAGRGYTF.